The T cell receptor (beta chain) under discussion was sequenced for a study of PD-1 blockade in classical Hodgkin lymphoma. This clone showed up just a few times. Germline assignment: CDR1 LNHDA and CDR2 SQIVND (reference sequence). The CDR3 extends over 13 amino acids. J was trimmed by 5 bases and V by 7 bases; bases with no gene match: 5. Time point described: cycle 4 day 1 (C4D1), after 6 weeks of nivolumab. All the patients suffered relapse after autologous stem cell transplantation, and brentuximab vedotin exposure differed. Libraries were prepared by immunoSEQ multiplex PCR; TCRdb keeps only in-frame clonotypes and omits some of them. This repertoire shows roughly 20,000 clones, 70% to 85% found once; its top ten account for around 40%.

The V and J genes are TRBV19 and TRBJ2-3, with 8 bases lining up with TRBD1. This clonotype originated in a human donor with classical Hodgkin lymphoma. Sequencing used peripheral blood mononuclear cells (PBMCs), obtained before the fourth cycle of nivolumab. DNA of the CDR3: TGTGCCAGTATGGACAGGGTACAAGATACGCAGTATTTT. Its protein product is CASMDRVQDTQYF.